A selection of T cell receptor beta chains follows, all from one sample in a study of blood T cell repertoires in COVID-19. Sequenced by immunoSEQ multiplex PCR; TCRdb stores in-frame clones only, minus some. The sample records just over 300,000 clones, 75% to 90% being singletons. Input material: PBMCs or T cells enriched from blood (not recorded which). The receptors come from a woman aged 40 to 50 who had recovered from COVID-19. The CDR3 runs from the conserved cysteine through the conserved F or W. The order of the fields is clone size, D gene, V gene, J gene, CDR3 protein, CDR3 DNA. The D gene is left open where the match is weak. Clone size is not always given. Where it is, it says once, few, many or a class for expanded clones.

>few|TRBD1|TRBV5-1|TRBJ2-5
CASSSLPGTGGETQYF
TGCGCCAGCAGCTCGCTACCCGGGACAGGGGGAGAGACCCAGTACTTC
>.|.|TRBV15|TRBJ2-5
CATSRDIRETQYF
TGTGCCACCAGCAGAGATATCCGAGAGACCCAGTACTTC
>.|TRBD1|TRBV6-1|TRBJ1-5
CASSAETGGQDQPQHF
TGTGCCAGCAGTGCGGAGACAGGGGGCCAAGATCAGCCCCAGCATTTT
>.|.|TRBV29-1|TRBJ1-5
CSVYSIAAQPQHF
TGCAGCGTTTACTCAATAGCCGCTCAGCCCCAGCATTTT
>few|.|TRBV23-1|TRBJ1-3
CASSQCPDSLSGNTIYF
TGCGCCAGCAGTCAATGTCCCGACAGCCTCTCTGGAAACACCATATATTTT
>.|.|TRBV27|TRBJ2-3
CASRLGQYTQYF
TGTGCCAGCAGACTGGGGCAGTATACGCAGTATTTT
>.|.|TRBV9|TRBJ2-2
CASSVAEGTGELFF
TGTGCCAGCAGCGTAGCGGAGGGCACCGGGGAGCTGTTTTTT
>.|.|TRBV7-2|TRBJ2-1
CASSRAGDNPNEQFF
TGTGCCAGCAGCAGGGCCGGGGACAACCCTAATGAGCAGTTCTTC
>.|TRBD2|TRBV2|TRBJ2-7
CASSEGLAGFYEQYF
TGTGCCAGCAGTGAGGGACTAGCGGGATTCTACGAGCAGTACTTC
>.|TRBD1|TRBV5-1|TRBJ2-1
CASSLGTGSYNEQFF
TGCGCCAGCAGCTTAGGGACAGGCTCCTACAATGAGCAGTTCTTC
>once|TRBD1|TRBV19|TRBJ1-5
CASAGQGRGNQPQHF
TGTGCCAGTGCGGGACAGGGAAGGGGCAATCAGCCCCAGCATTTT
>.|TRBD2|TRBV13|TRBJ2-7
CASSLGLEPHEQYF
TGTGCCAGCAGCCTTGGACTAGAACCCCACGAGCAGTACTTC
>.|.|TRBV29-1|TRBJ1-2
CSVVRRNYGYTF
TGCAGCGTTGTAAGGAGGAACTATGGCTACACCTTC
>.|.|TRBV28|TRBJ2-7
CASSPGGYYEQYF
TGTGCCAGCAGTCCAGGGGGGTACTACGAGCAGTACTTC
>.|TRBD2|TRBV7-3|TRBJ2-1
CASSPVFGGGYNEQFF
TGTGCCAGCAGCCCGGTGTTTGGGGGAGGGTACAATGAGCAGTTCTTC
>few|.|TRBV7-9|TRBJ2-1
CASSLYGSSYNEQFF
TGTGCCAGCAGCCTTTACGGGAGCTCCTACAATGAGCAGTTCTTC
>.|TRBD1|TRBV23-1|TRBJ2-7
CASSQKQGDEQYF
TGCGCCAGCAGTCAAAAACAGGGGGACGAGCAGTACTTC
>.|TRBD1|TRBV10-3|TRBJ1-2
CAISPGTENGYTF
TGTGCCATCAGCCCCGGGACAGAGAATGGCTACACCTTC
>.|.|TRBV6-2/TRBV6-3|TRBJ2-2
CASSLPNAGELFF
TGTGCCAGCAGCCTTCCTAACGCCGGGGAGCTGTTTTTT
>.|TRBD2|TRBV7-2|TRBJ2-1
CASSARGDLNEQFF
TGTGCCAGCAGCGCGCGGGGGGATTTAAATGAGCAGTTCTTC
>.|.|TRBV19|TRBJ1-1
CASSTRGGGTEAFF
TGTGCCAGTAGTACTAGGGGGGGTGGTACTGAAGCTTTCTTT
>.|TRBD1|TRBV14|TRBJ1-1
CASSQTGGANTEAFF
TGTGCCAGCAGCCAGACAGGGGGCGCGAACACTGAAGCTTTCTTT
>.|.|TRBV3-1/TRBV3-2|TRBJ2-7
CASSSEGGEEQYF
TGTGCCAGCAGCTCCGAGGGGGGGGAGGAGCAGTACTTC
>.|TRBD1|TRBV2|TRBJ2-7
CASSEPGQGDYEQYF
TGTGCCAGCAGTGAACCGGGACAGGGGGACTACGAGCAGTACTTC
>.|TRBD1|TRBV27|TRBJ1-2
CASSGGGQGNYGYTF
TGTGCCAGCAGTGGAGGGGGACAGGGTAACTATGGCTACACCTTC
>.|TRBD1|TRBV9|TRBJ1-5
CASSATGLNQPQHF
TGTGCCAGCAGCGCGACAGGGCTCAATCAGCCCCAGCATTTT
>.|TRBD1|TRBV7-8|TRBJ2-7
CASSGDGQANYYEQYF
TGTGCCAGCAGCGGGGACGGACAGGCGAACTACTACGAGCAGTACTTC
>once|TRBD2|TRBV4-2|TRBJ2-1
CASSEAGGGSYNEQFF
TGTGCCAGCAGCGAAGCGGGCGGGGGCTCCTACAATGAGCAGTTCTTC
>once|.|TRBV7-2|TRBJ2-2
CASSFSNTGELFF
TGTGCCAGCAGCTTCTCCAACACCGGGGAGCTGTTTTTT
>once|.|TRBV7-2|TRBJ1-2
CASSPTRGSPGGYTF
TGTGCCAGCAGCCCGACCCGGGGGAGCCCGGGTGGCTACACCTTC